Listed below are T cell receptor beta chains from one sample, sequenced in a study of T cell responses to AZD1222 COVID-19 vaccine. Sequencing used immunoSEQ multiplex PCR; TCRdb keeps in-frame clones, though not all of them. The data contain 200,000 to 250,000 clones, roughly 91% of them singletons. Sequenced material: peripheral blood, taken on day 0 of MenACWY control vaccination. These receptors all stem from an adult in good health. CDR3s include the opening cysteine and the closing phenylalanine or tryptophan. Each record gives: clone size, V gene, J gene, D gene, CDR3 protein, CDR3 DNA. A D gene is named only where the DNA matches it firmly. Size is stated for part of the rows, as once, few or many counts, or as a class when the clone is expanded.

size: NA
V: TRBV9
J: TRBJ2-7
D: TRBD1
CDR3: CASSPGQGIYEQYF
DNA: TGTGCCAGCAGCCCGGGACAGGGGATCTACGAGCAGTACTTC

size: NA
V: TRBV19
J: TRBJ1-5
D: NA
CDR3: CASSRSRDHGNQPQHF
DNA: TGTGCCAGTAGTCGGAGTAGGGACCATGGCAATCAGCCCCAGCATTTT

size: NA
V: TRBV3-1/TRBV3-2
J: TRBJ1-1
D: TRBD1
CDR3: CASSQLGQGARGTEAFF
DNA: TGTGCCAGCAGCCAATTGGGACAGGGGGCAAGAGGGACTGAAGCTTTCTTT

size: NA
V: TRBV6-2/TRBV6-3
J: TRBJ2-1
D: NA
CDR3: CASSYPRGRNNEQFF
DNA: TGTGCCAGCAGTTACCCCAGAGGGCGTAACAATGAGCAGTTCTTC

size: NA
V: TRBV19
J: TRBJ1-1
D: NA
CDR3: CASTLTRGGGNTEAFF
DNA: TGTGCCAGTACCCTCACCCGGGGGGGAGGGAACACTGAAGCTTTCTTT

size: NA
V: TRBV18
J: TRBJ2-5
D: TRBD1
CDR3: CASSPIGQGTETQYF
DNA: TGTGCCAGCTCACCAATCGGACAGGGGACAGAGACCCAGTACTTC

size: NA
V: TRBV7-2
J: TRBJ2-7
D: NA
CDR3: CASSSLDRYEQYF
DNA: TGTGCCAGCAGCTCCCTGGACAGATACGAGCAGTACTTC

size: once
V: TRBV6-5
J: TRBJ1-1
D: TRBD1
CDR3: CASSFGTVPEAFF
DNA: TGTGCCAGCAGTTTCGGGACAGTCCCTGAAGCTTTCTTT

size: few
V: TRBV5-6
J: TRBJ2-7
D: TRBD2
CDR3: CASRPTSRSGGFYEQYF
DNA: TGTGCCAGCAGACCCACTTCGCGGAGCGGGGGCTTCTACGAGCAGTACTTC

size: NA
V: TRBV2
J: TRBJ2-2
D: NA
CDR3: CASSEVRGSNTGELFF
DNA: TGTGCCAGCAGTGAAGTTCGGGGGAGCAACACCGGGGAGCTGTTTTTT

size: NA
V: TRBV2
J: TRBJ1-4
D: NA
CDR3: CASSGRVANEKLFF
DNA: TGTGCCAGCAGTGGCCGTGTCGCTAATGAAAAACTGTTTTTT

size: NA
V: TRBV5-5
J: TRBJ2-1
D: TRBD2
CDR3: CASSHIGSLAGLHYNEQFF
DNA: TGTGCCAGCAGTCATATAGGGTCACTAGCGGGACTACATTACAATGAGCAGTTCTTC

size: NA
V: TRBV20-1
J: TRBJ2-5
D: TRBD2
CDR3: CSASSGGQETQYF
DNA: TGCAGTGCTAGTTCGGGGGGTCAAGAGACCCAGTACTTC

size: NA
V: TRBV5-1
J: TRBJ1-3
D: NA
CDR3: CASSLDRRSGNTIYF
DNA: TGCGCCAGCAGCTTGGACAGACGCTCTGGAAACACCATATATTTT

size: NA
V: TRBV27
J: TRBJ1-6
D: NA
CDR3: CASRAEQDYNSPLHF
DNA: TGTGCCAGCCGCGCCGAACAGGATTATAATTCACCCCTCCACTTT

size: few
V: TRBV11-3
J: TRBJ2-7
D: TRBD1
CDR3: CASSLEGQGEQYF
DNA: TGTGCCAGCAGCTTGGAGGGACAGGGGGAGCAGTACTTC

size: NA
V: TRBV7-2
J: TRBJ1-1
D: TRBD1
CDR3: CASSLRQGASTEAFF
DNA: TGTGCCAGCAGCCTCCGACAGGGGGCGAGCACTGAAGCTTTCTTT

size: NA
V: TRBV27
J: TRBJ2-6
D: NA
CDR3: CASSPSGANVLTF
DNA: TGTGCCAGCTCCCCTTCTGGGGCCAACGTCCTGACTTTC

size: NA
V: TRBV6-2/TRBV6-3
J: TRBJ1-1
D: NA
CDR3: CASSHTGTLNTEAFF
DNA: TGTGCCAGCAGTCACACCGGGACACTGAACACTGAAGCTTTCTTT

size: NA
V: TRBV6-5
J: TRBJ1-6
D: NA
CDR3: CASQRGFDSPLHF
DNA: TGTGCCAGCCAAAGGGGGTTCGATTCACCCCTCCACTTT

size: NA
V: TRBV28
J: TRBJ2-7
D: NA
CDR3: CASSLPGRRGGEQYF
DNA: TGTGCCAGCAGCTTACCCGGGCGTCGGGGTGGCGAGCAGTACTTC

size: NA
V: TRBV29-1
J: TRBJ1-2
D: NA
CDR3: CSVPTYHKNYGYTF
DNA: TGCAGCGTTCCGACCTATCACAAAAACTATGGCTACACCTTC

size: NA
V: TRBV6-2/TRBV6-3
J: TRBJ1-5
D: TRBD1
CDR3: CASSSQTRQGQPQHF
DNA: TGTGCCAGCAGTTCCCAAACCCGACAGGGCCAGCCCCAGCATTTT

size: NA
V: TRBV7-2
J: TRBJ2-2
D: NA
CDR3: CASSSARTGREANTGELFF
DNA: TGTGCCAGCAGCTCCGCCAGGACAGGGAGGGAAGCGAACACCGGGGAGCTGTTTTTT

size: NA
V: TRBV27
J: TRBJ1-2
D: NA
CDR3: CASSGGGNMVDGYTF
DNA: TGTGCCAGCAGCGGCGGGGGGAACATGGTAGATGGCTACACCTTC

size: NA
V: TRBV5-4
J: TRBJ2-6
D: NA
CDR3: CASSLGGSSGTNVLTF
DNA: TGTGCCAGCAGCTTGGGGGGCAGCTCGGGAACCAACGTCCTGACTTTC

size: NA
V: TRBV7-2
J: TRBJ2-1
D: NA
CDR3: CASSLDFRQFF
DNA: TGTGCCAGCAGCTTAGATTTCAGGCAGTTCTTC

size: once
V: TRBV7-2
J: TRBJ2-3
D: TRBD2
CDR3: CASSLIRGGATDTQYF
DNA: TGTGCCAGCAGCTTAATTCGCGGGGGGGCAACAGATACGCAGTATTTT

size: NA
V: TRBV7-8
J: TRBJ1-1
D: TRBD1
CDR3: CASRRDRAVSTEAFF
DNA: TGTGCCAGCAGAAGGGACAGGGCCGTAAGCACTGAAGCTTTCTTT

size: NA
V: TRBV13
J: TRBJ1-2
D: NA
CDR3: CASSLGGLTNYGYTF
DNA: TGTGCCAGCAGCTTAGGTGGGTTGACTAACTATGGCTACACCTTC

size: NA
V: TRBV9
J: TRBJ1-2
D: NA
CDR3: CASSATTGSTSIRGYTF
DNA: TGTGCCAGCAGCGCCACGACAGGATCGACGTCGATCAGGGGCTACACCTTC

size: NA
V: TRBV7-9
J: TRBJ1-5
D: TRBD1
CDR3: CASSLGTGVQPQHF
DNA: TGTGCCAGCAGCTTAGGGACAGGGGTGCAGCCCCAGCATTTT

size: NA
V: TRBV11-2
J: TRBJ1-5
D: NA
CDR3: CASSLWGDQPQHF
DNA: TGTGCCAGCAGCTTATGGGGGGATCAGCCCCAGCATTTT

size: NA
V: TRBV2
J: TRBJ1-2
D: NA
CDR3: CASSEPGRGYTF
DNA: TGTGCCAGCAGTGAACCCGGCCGGGGCTACACCTTC

size: NA
V: TRBV3-1/TRBV3-2
J: TRBJ2-7
D: NA
CDR3: CASSQSSYEQYF
DNA: TGTGCCAGCAGCCAGAGCTCCTACGAGCAGTACTTC

size: NA
V: TRBV5-1
J: TRBJ2-6
D: NA
CDR3: CASSLDGGPSVGNVLTF
DNA: TGCGCCAGCAGCCTGGACGGAGGTCCCTCGGTAGGCAACGTCCTGACTTTC

size: NA
V: TRBV6-5
J: TRBJ1-5
D: NA
CDR3: CASQVDSNQPQHF
DNA: TGTGCCAGCCAAGTGGATAGCAATCAGCCCCAGCATTTT

size: NA
V: TRBV6-5
J: TRBJ1-2
D: NA
CDR3: CASSYPGPLFKGYTF
DNA: TGTGCCAGCAGCTACCCTGGACCGTTGTTTAAGGGCTACACCTTC

size: NA
V: TRBV7-8
J: TRBJ1-2
D: NA
CDR3: CASSLGGAAYPTLGGYTF
DNA: TGTGCCAGCAGCCTAGGGGGGGCAGCGTATCCTACCCTGGGCGGCTACACCTTC

size: NA
V: TRBV3-1/TRBV3-2
J: TRBJ2-2
D: TRBD2
CDR3: CASGERGDNAGELFF
DNA: TGTGCCAGCGGTGAGCGGGGAGATAATGCCGGGGAGCTGTTTTTT

size: NA
V: TRBV2
J: TRBJ1-1
D: NA
CDR3: CASSESGREAFF
DNA: TGTGCCAGCAGTGAATCGGGCAGGGAAGCTTTCTTT

size: NA
V: TRBV4-1
J: TRBJ2-2
D: TRBD2
CDR3: CASSSSLRTSGGRSAGELFF
DNA: TGCGCCAGCAGCTCAAGCCTCCGGACTAGCGGGGGCCGGTCGGCCGGGGAGCTGTTTTTT

size: NA
V: TRBV29-1
J: TRBJ2-1
D: NA
CDR3: CSVLGGFLSYNEQFF
DNA: TGCAGCGTACTAGGGGGTTTCCTCTCCTACAATGAGCAGTTCTTC

size: NA
V: TRBV6-4
J: TRBJ1-2
D: TRBD1
CDR3: CASSVWAGGNYGYTF
DNA: TGTGCCAGCAGTGTTTGGGCAGGGGGTAACTATGGCTACACCTTC

size: NA
V: TRBV2
J: TRBJ2-7
D: NA
CDR3: CASSSRFGLYEQYF
DNA: TGTGCCAGCAGTTCTCGATTCGGCCTTTACGAGCAGTACTTC

size: NA
V: TRBV6-1
J: TRBJ1-1
D: NA
CDR3: CASSEPFGAFF
DNA: TGTGCCAGCAGTGAACCGTTCGGGGCTTTCTTT

size: NA
V: TRBV14
J: TRBJ2-5
D: NA
CDR3: CASSPSGGETQYF
DNA: TGTGCCAGCAGCCCTTCCGGGGGCGAGACCCAGTACTTC

size: NA
V: TRBV3-1/TRBV3-2
J: TRBJ1-4
D: NA
CDR3: CASSQEGRGRGEKLFF
DNA: TGTGCCAGCAGCCAAGAGGGCAGGGGTAGGGGTGAAAAACTGTTTTTT

size: NA
V: TRBV12-3/TRBV12-4
J: TRBJ1-4
D: NA
CDR3: CASSSHGGEKLFF
DNA: TGTGCCAGCAGTTCCCATGGCGGTGAAAAACTGTTTTTT

size: NA
V: TRBV5-4
J: TRBJ1-2
D: NA
CDR3: CASSSSREDGYTF
DNA: TGTGCCAGCAGCTCGAGCAGGGAAGATGGCTACACCTTC

size: few
V: TRBV6-1
J: TRBJ1-3
D: NA
CDR3: CASSEVVGSLSSGNTIYF
DNA: TGTGCCAGCAGTGAAGTTGTCGGCAGCCTGAGCTCTGGAAACACCATATATTTT

size: NA
V: TRBV2
J: TRBJ2-7
D: NA
CDR3: CASSVRLFEGEQYF
DNA: TGTGCCAGCAGTGTCCGGCTATTCGAAGGAGAGCAGTACTTC

size: once
V: TRBV5-5
J: TRBJ2-7
D: TRBD1
CDR3: CASSLAGQGTVPYEQYF
DNA: TGTGCCAGCAGCTTGGCCGGACAGGGGACGGTCCCCTACGAGCAGTACTTC